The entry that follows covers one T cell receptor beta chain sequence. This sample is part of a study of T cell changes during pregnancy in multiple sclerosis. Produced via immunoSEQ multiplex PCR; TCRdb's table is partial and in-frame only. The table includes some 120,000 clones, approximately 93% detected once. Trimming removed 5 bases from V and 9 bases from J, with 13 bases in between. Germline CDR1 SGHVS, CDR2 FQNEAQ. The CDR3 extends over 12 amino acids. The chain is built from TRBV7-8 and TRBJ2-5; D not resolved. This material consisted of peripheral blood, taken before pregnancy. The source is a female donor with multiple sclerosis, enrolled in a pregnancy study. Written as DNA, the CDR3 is TGTGCCAGCAGCCACTGGGCTGCCCCCCAGTACTTC. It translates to CASSHWAAPQYF.